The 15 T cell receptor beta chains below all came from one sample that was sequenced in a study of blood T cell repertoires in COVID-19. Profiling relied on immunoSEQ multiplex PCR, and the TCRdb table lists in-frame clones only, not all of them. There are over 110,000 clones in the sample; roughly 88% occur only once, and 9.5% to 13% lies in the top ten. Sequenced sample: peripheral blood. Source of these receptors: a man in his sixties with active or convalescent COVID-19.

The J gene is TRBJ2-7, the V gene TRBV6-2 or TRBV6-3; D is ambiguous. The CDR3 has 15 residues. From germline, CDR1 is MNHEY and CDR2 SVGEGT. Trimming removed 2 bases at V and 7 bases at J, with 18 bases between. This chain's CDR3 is CASSYHTALVDEQYV. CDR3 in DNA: TGTGCCAGCAGTTACCATACCGCCCTAGTCGATGAGCAGTACGTC.

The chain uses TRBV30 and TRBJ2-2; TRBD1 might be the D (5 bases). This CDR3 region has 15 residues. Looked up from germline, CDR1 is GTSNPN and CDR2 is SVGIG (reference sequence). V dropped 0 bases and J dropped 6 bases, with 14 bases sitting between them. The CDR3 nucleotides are TGTGCCTGGAGTGTAAGGGGCGCGGTGCCCGGGGAGCTGTTTTTT. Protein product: CAWSVRGAVPGELFF.

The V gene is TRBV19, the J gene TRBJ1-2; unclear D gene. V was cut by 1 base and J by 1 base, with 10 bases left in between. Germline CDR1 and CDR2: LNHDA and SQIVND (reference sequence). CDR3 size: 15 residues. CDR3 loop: CASSIAGQVNYGYTF. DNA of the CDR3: TGTGCCAGTAGTATAGCAGGCCAGGTTAACTATGGCTACACCTTC.

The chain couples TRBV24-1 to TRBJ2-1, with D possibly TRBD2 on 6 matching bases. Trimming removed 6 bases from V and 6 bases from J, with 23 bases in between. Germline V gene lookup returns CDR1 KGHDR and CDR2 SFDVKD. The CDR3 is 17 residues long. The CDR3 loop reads CATSPRTGEGVSNEQFF. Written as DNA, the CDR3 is TGTGCCACCAGTCCCAGGACGGGAGAGGGCGTCTCCAATGAGCAGTTCTTC.

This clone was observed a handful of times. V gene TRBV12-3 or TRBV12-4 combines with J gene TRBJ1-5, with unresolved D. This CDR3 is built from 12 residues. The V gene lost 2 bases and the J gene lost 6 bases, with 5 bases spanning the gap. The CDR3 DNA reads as TGTGCCAGCAGTTTATCTAGTCAGCCCCAGCATTTT. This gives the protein CASSLSSQPQHF.

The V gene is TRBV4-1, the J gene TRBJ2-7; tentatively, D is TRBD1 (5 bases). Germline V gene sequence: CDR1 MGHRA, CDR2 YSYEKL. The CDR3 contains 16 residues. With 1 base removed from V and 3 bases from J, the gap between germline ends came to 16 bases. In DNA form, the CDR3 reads TGCGCCAGCAGCCAAGCCCAATTCCTGCAGGGCTACGAGCAGTACTTC. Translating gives CASSQAQFLQGYEQYF.

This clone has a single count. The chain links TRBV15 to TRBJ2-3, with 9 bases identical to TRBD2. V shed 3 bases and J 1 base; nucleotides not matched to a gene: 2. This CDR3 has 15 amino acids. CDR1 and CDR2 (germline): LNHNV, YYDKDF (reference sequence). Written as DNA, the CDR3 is TGTGCCACCAGCAGGCTAGCGGGGCGCACAGATACGCAGTATTTT. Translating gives CATSRLAGRTDTQYF. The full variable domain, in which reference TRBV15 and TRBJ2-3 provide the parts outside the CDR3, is DAMVIQNPRYQVTQFGKPVTLSCSQTLNHNVMYWYQQKSSQAPKLLFHYYDKDFNNEADTPDNFQSRRPNTSFCFLDIRSPGLGDTAMYLCATSRLAGRTDTQYFGPGTRLTVL.

For the CDR3, the DNA is TGTGCCACCACCCCAGGGACAGCCAGCAATCAGCCCCAGCATTTT. Residues: CATTPGTASNQPQHF. The chain has TRBV24-1 and TRBJ1-5; 7 positions agree with TRBD1. V was pared by 8 bases and J by 1 base, with 7 bases of the junction left unmatched. There are 15 residues in the CDR3. The germline V gene encodes CDR1 KGHDR and CDR2 SFDVKD.

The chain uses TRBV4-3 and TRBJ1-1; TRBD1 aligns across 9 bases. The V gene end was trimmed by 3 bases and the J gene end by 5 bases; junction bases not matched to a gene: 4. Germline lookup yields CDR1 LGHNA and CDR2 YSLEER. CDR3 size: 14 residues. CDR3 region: CASSHPGTGTEAFF. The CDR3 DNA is TGCGCCAGCAGCCATCCAGGGACAGGGACTGAAGCTTTCTTT.

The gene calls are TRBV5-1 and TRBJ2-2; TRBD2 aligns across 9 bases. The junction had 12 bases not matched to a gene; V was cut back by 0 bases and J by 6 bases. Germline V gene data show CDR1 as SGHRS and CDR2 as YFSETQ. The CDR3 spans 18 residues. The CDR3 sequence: CASSLEGSGSRIPGELFF. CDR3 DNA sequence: TGCGCCAGCAGCTTGGAGGGTAGCGGGAGTAGGATCCCCGGGGAGCTGTTTTTT. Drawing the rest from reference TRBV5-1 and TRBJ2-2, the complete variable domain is KAGVTQTPRYLIKTRGQQVTLSCSPISGHRSVSWYQQTPGQGLQFLFEYFSETQRNKGNFPGRFSGRQFSNSRSEMNVSTLELGDSALYLCASSLEGSGSRIPGELFFGEGSRLTVL.

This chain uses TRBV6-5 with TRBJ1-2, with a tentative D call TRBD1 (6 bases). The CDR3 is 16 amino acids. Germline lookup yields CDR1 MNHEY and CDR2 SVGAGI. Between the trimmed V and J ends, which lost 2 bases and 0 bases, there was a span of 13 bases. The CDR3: CASSYTTGGPNYGYTF. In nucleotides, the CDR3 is TGTGCCAGCAGTTACACGACCGGGGGGCCTAACTATGGCTACACCTTC.

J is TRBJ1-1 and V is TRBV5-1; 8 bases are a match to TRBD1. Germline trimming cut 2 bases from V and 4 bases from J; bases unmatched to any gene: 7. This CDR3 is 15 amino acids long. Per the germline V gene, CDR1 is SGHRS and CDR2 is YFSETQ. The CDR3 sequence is CASSLSTGAVTEAFF. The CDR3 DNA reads TGCGCCAGCAGCTTATCGACAGGGGCTGTCACTGAAGCTTTCTTT.

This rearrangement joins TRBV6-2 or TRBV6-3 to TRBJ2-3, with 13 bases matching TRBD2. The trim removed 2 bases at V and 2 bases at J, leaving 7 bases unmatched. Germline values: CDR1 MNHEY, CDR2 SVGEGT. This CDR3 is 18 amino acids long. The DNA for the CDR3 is TGTGCCAGCAGTTACCCCAGACTAGCGGGAGGTTACACAGATACGCAGTATTTT. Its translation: CASSYPRLAGGYTDTQYF.

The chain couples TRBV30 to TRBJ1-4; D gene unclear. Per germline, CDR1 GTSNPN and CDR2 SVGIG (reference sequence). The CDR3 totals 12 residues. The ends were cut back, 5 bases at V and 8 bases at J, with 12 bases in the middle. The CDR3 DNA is TGTGCCTGGCGGGAGAACGAGGAAAAACTGTTTTTT. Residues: CAWRENEEKLFF. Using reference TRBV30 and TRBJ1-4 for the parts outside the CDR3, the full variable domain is SQTIHQWPATLVQPVGSPLSLECTVEGTSNPNLYWYRQAAGRGLQLLFYSVGIGQISSEVPQNLSASRPQDRQFILSSKKLLLSDSGFYLCAWRENEEKLFFGSGTQLSVL.

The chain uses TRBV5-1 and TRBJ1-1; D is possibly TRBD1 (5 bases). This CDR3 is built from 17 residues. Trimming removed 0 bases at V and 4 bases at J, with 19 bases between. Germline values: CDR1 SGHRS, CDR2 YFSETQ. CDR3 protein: CASSLGGTLTRGTEAFF. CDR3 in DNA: TGCGCCAGCAGCTTGGGTGGGACTTTAACTCGGGGCACTGAAGCTTTCTTT.